This TCR beta chain was identified in a study of regulatory T cells in long-lasting Graves disease. CDR3 length equals 14 residues. After removal of 2 bases from V and 6 bases from J, the junction contained 6 bases not matched to a gene. Germline V gene sequence: CDR1 MNHEY, CDR2 SMNVEV (reference sequence). Points on this clonotype: Its specificity is not known.

This sample's time point: newly diagnosed GD, antithyroid drugs for less than 3 months. From RNA extracted from PBMCs, the TCR library was made. Sequencing libraries for TCR beta were prepared with iRepertoire HTBI primers and Arm-PCR of CDR3 regions. TCRdb re-analysed the multiplex PCR reads in MiXCR, keeping a single row per CDR3 protein. The sample lists 550,000 or so distinct CDR3 sequences; 9.5% to 15% were seen once. General study results and limits: Persistent disease exhibited a predilection for TRBV28, TRBJ1-2 and TRBJ2-5.

The data also belong to a second study, concerning T cells in Graves' hyperthyroidism and ophthalmopathy. As that report states: The study left out patients who had uncontrolled infection, other autoimmune disease, pregnancy or lactation. In the first-round RT-PCR of the TCR CDR3, the HTBI primer set was used. Stable hyperthyroidism was told apart from ophthalmopathy by a model built on 13 V-J features.

The sequence was obtained from a woman in her 30s with Graves disease. The chain recombines TRBV27 with TRBJ2-5; 7 bases map to TRBD2. Sequenced here: peripheral blood mononuclear cells (PBMCs), sampled at new diagnosis, from a patient treated with antithyroid drugs. The CDR3 sequence is CASSLKGRAKTQYF. CDR3 bases: TGTGCCAGCAGTTTAAAGGGGAGGGCGAAGACCCAGTACTTC.